The TCR beta chain under discussion was sequenced for a study of cytomegalovirus exposure and HLA in healthy donors. 60 Vbeta and 13 Jbeta primers were used in PCR. Generated by immunoSEQ multiplex PCR, the TCRdb table keeps only in-frame clones and is missing some. The sample includes about 200,000 clones. The germline gives CDR1 MDHEN, CDR2 SYDVKM. This CDR3 region has 16 residues. V dropped 7 bases and J dropped 4; count of bases not matched to a gene: 10. Notes on the study in general: Presence/absence comparisons presumed near-even sequencing depth among donors. In a later analysis, CMV-associated beta chains were mostly HLA-associated, it appeared. TCR sequences were mostly rare, though some public TCRs occurred in many donors. Data from an earlier analysis indicated that most TCR beta V segments were productive either about 90% or about 30% of the time.

Note on this clone: Its specificity is unknown.

The chain is built from TRBV28 and TRBJ2-1; 10 bases are a match to TRBD2. The sample comprised PBMCs. This TCR was recovered from a girl aged 2 to 9 in good health and CMV-seropositive. The CDR3 DNA sequence: TGTGCCAGCATCGGGCTAGCGGGAGTGGGGTACAATGAGCAGTTCTTC. Encoded protein: CASIGLAGVGYNEQFF.